A single sample gave rise to the 5 T cell receptor beta chains below, sequenced in a study of graft-versus-host responses after intestinal transplantation. These receptors' antigens are unknown. TCRdb's copy holds only in-frame clones and misses some; the assay was immunoSEQ multiplex PCR. The sample lists under 85,000 clones, roughly 88% occurring once. Sequenced material: unstimulated CD8+ T cells sorted from spleen or lymph node cells, taken before intestinal transplant. Source of these receptors: a human donor who received an intestinal transplant.

The chain joins TRBV9 to TRBJ1-1; 7 bases match TRBD1. The germline V gene encodes CDR1 SGDLS and CDR2 YYNGEE. Trimming removed 4 bases from V and 0 bases from J; junction bases left unmatched: 9. There are 16 residues in the CDR3. The CDR3 nucleotides are TGTGCCAGCAGCCCAGGGGGGAACCCCATGAACACTGAAGCTTTCTTT. Its translation: CASSPGGNPMNTEAFF.

In its sample, this clone was seen once. The rearrangement links TRBV7-3 to TRBJ1-2, with no clear D. Germline CDR1 reads SGHTA; CDR2 reads FQGTGA. The CDR3 is made up of 13 amino acids. V was cut by 5 bases and J by 8 bases, with 15 bases left in between. The CDR3 is CASSPGGLSGYTF. DNA of the CDR3: TGTGCCAGCAGCCCTGGAGGGTTGTCGGGCTACACCTTC.

V is TRBV5-8 and J is TRBJ2-7; 10 bases agree with TRBD2. The CDR3 is 15 amino acids. Per the germline V gene, CDR1 is SGHTS and CDR2 is YDEGEE. With 3 bases clipped from V and 6 bases from J, the junction kept 9 bases outside the gene matches. For the CDR3, the DNA is TGTGCCAGCAGCTGGGGTGCTAGCGGGGGTACCGAGCAGTACTTC. This sequence encodes CASSWGASGGTEQYF.

The J gene is TRBJ2-5, the V gene TRBV7-9; D may be TRBD2 (6 bases). The germline gives CDR1 SEHNR, CDR2 FQNEAQ (reference sequence). This CDR3 is 17 amino acids long. Trimming left V 3 bases short and J 0 bases short, with 17 bases between. The CDR3 nucleotides read TGTGCCAGCAGCTTCGGGCTAGGCGGGACCCACCAAGAGACCCAGTACTTC. Protein sequence: CASSFGLGGTHQETQYF.

The sample holds one count of this clone. The chain joins TRBV15 to TRBJ2-7; TRBD1 aligns across 10 bases. Germline CDR1 LNHNV, CDR2 YYDKDF (reference sequence). After removal of 7 bases from V and 5 bases from J, the junction contained 14 bases not matched to a gene. The CDR3 consists of 16 residues. The CDR3 protein is CATTASRDRGRDEQYF. CDR3 DNA sequence: TGTGCCACCACCGCTTCCCGGGACAGGGGTCGCGACGAGCAGTACTTC.